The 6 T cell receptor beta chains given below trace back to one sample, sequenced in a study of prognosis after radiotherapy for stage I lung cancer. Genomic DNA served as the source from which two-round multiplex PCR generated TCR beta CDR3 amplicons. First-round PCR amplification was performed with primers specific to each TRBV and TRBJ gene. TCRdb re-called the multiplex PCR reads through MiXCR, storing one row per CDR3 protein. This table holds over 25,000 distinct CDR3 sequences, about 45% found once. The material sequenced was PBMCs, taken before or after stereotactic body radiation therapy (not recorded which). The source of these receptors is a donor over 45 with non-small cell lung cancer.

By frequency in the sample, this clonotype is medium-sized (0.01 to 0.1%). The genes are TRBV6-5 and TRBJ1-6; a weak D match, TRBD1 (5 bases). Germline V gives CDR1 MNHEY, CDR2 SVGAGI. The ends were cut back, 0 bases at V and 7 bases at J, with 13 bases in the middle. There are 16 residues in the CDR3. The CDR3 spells CASSYSGRVGNSPLHF. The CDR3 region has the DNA TGTGCCAGCAGTTACTCAGGCAGGGTGGGGAATTCACCCCTCCACTTT.

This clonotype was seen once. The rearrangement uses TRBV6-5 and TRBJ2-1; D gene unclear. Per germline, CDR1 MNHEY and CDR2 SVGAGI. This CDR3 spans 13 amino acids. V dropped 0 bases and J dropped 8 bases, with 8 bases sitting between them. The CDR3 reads CASSYSGWDEQFF. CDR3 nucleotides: TGTGCCAGCAGTTACTCAGGGTGGGATGAGCAGTTCTTC.

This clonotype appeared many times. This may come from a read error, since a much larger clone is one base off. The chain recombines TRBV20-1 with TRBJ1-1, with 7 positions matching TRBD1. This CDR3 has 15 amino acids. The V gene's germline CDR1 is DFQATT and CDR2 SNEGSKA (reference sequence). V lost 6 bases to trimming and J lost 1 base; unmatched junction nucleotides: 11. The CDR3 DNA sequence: TGCAGTGCCGCGGCTAGACAGGGAAAGAACACTGAAGCTTTCTTT. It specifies CSAAARQGKNTEAFF.

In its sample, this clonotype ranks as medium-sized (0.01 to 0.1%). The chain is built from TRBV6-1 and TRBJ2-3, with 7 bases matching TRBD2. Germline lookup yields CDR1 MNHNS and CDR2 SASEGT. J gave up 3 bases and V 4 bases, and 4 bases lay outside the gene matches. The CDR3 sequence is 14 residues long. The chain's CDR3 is CASSAGTITDTQYF. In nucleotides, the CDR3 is TGTGCCAGCAGTGCCGGGACTATAACAGATACGCAGTATTTT.

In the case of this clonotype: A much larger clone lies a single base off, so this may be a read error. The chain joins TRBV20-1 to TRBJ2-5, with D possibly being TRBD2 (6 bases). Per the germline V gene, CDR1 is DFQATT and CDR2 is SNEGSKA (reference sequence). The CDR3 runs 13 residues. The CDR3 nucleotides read TGCAGTGCCACTGGGGGAGGCCAAGAGAACCAGTACTTC. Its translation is CSATGGGQENQYF.

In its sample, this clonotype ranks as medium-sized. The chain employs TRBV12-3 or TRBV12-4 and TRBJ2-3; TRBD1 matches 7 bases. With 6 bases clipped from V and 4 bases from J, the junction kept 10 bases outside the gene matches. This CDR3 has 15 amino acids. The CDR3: CASRIRQGPADTQYF. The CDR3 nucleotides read TGTGCCAGCAGGATCAGACAGGGCCCAGCAGATACGCAGTATTTT.